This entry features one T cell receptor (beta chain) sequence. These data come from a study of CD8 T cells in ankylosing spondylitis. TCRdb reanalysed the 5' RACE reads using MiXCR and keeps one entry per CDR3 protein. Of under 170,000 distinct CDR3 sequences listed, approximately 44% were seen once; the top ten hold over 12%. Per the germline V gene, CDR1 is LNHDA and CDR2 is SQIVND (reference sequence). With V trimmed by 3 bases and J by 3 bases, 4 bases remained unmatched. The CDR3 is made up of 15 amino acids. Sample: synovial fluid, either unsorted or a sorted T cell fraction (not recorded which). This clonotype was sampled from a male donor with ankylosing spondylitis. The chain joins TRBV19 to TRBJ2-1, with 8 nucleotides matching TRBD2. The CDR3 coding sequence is TGTGCCAGTAGTATCGGGAGGGCACTCTACAATGAGCAGTTCTTC. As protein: CASSIGRALYNEQFF.